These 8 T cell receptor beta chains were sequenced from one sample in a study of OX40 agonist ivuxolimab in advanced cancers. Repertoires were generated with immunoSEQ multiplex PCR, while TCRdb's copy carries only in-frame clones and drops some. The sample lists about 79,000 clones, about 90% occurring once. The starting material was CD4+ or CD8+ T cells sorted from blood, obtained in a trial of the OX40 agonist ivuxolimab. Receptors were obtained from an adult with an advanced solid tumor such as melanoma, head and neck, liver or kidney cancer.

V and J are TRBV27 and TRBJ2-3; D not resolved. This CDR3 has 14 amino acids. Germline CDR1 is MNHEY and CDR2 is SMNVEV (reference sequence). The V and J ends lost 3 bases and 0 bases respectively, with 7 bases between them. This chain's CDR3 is CASSFLGSTDTQYF. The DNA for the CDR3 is TGTGCCAGCAGTTTCCTCGGGAGCACAGATACGCAGTATTTT.

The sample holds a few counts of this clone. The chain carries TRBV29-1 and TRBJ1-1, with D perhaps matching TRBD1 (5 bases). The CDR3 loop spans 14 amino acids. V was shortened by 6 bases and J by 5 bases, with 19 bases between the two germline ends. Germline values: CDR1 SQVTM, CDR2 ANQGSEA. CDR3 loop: CSVQMTWGDTEAFF. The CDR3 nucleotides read TGCAGCGTGCAAATGACATGGGGGGATACTGAAGCTTTCTTT. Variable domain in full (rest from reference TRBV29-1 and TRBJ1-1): SAVISQKPSRDICQRGTSLTIQCQVDSQVTMMFWYRQQPGQSLTLIATANQGSEATYESGFVIDKFPISRPNLTFSTLTVSNMSPEDSSIYLCSVQMTWGDTEAFFGQGTRLTVV.

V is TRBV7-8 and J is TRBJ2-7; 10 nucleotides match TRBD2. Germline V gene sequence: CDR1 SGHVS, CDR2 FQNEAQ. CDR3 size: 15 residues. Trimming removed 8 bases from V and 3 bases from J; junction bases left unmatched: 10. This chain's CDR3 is CASGQASGSSYEQYF. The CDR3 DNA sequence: TGTGCCAGCGGTCAGGCTAGCGGGAGTAGCTACGAGCAGTACTTC. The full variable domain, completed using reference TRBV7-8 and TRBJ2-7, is GAGVSQSPRYKVAKRGQDVALRCDPISGHVSLFWYQQALGQGPEFLTYFQNEAQLDKSGLPSDRFFAERPEGSVSTLKIQRTQQEDSAVYLCASGQASGSSYEQYFGPGTRLTVT.

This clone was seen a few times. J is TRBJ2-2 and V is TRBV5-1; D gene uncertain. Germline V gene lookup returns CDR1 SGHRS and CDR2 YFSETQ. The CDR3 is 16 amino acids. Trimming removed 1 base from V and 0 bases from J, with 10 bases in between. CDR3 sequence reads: CASSLNIGPNTGELFF. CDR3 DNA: TGCGCCAGCAGCTTGAATATTGGACCGAACACCGGGGAGCTGTTTTTT. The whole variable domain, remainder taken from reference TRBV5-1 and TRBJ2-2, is KAGVTQTPRYLIKTRGQQVTLSCSPISGHRSVSWYQQTPGQGLQFLFEYFSETQRNKGNFPGRFSGRQFSNSRSEMNVSTLELGDSALYLCASSLNIGPNTGELFFGEGSRLTVL.

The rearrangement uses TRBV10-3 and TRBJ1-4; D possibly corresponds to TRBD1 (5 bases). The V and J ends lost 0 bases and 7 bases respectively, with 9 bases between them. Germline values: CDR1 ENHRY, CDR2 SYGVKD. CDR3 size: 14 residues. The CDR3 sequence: CAISESMDIEKLFF. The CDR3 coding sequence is TGTGCCATCAGTGAGTCTATGGACATTGAAAAACTGTTTTTT.

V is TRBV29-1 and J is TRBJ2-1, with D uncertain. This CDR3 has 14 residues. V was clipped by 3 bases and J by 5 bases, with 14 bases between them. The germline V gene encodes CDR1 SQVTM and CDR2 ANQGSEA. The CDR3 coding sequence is TGCAGCGTTGATAAGGCTGGTCAGCACAATGAGCAGTTCTTC. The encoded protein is CSVDKAGQHNEQFF.

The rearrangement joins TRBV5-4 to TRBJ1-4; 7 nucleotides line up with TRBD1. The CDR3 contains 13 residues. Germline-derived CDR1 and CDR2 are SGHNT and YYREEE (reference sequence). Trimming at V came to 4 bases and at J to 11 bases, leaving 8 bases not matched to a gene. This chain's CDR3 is CASSSIGQEKLFF. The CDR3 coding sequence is TGTGCCAGCAGCAGTATTGGACAGGAGAAACTGTTTTTT. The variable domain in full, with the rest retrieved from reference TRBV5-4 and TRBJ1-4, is ETGVTQSPTHLIKTRGQQVTLRCSSQSGHNTVSWYQQALGQGPQFIFQYYREEENGRGNFPPRFSGLQFPNYSSELNVNALELDDSALYLCASSSIGQEKLFFGSGTQLSVL.

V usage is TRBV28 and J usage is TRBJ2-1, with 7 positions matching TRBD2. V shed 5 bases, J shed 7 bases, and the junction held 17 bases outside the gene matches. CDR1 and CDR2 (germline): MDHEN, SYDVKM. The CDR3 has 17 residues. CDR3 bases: TGTGCCAGCAGTCCGGCGGGCTCGGCGGGAGCAGGGAATGAGCAGTTCTTC. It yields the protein CASSPAGSAGAGNEQFF.